The source of this TCR beta chain is a study of tumor-infiltrating lymphocytes in primary liver carcinoma. Priming with a constant-region primer yielded TCR beta cDNA from 450 to 600 ng total RNA. Libraries of TCR beta came from three nested multiplex PCR rounds with slightly modified ARM-PCR. PCR rounds one and two used TRBV1-TRBV30 forward primers with a C-beta reverse primer for roughly 10 cycles each. TCRdb passed the multiplex PCR reads through MiXCR, listing each CDR3 protein once. The sample has 150,000 to 200,000 distinct CDR3 sequences; over 45% are singletons. Unsorted whole blood yielded blood RNA, and germline DNA was extracted as well. Patients carried chronic HBV infection without prior treatment. This CDR3 spans 14 amino acids. Trimming took 3 bases from V and 5 from J; bases not matched to a gene: 4.

The source is a man aged 35-49 years with primary liver carcinoma and hepatitis B virus infection. This chain joins TRBV12-3 or TRBV12-4 and TRBJ2-4; 7 bases are shared with TRBD2. The sequenced material came from peripheral blood. In nucleotides, the CDR3 is TGTGCCAGCAGTTTCCGGGGGGTAGAAAACATTCAGTACTTC. Encoded protein: CASSFRGVENIQYF.